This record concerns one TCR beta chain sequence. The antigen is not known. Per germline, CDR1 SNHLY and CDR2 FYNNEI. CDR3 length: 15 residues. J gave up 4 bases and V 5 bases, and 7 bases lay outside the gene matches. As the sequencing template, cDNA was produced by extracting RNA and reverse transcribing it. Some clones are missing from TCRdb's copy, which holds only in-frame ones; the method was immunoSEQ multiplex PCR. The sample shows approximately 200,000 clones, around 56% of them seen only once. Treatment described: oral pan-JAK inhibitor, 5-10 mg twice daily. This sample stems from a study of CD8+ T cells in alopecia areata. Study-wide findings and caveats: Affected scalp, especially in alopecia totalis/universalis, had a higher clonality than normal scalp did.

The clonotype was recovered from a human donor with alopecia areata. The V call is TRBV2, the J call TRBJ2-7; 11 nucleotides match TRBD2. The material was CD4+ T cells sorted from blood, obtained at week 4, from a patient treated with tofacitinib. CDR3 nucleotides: TGTGCCAGCAGTCCAAGACTAGCGGGGAAATACGAGCAGTACTTC. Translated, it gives CASSPRLAGKYEQYF.